This TCR beta chain appears in the sequencing data of a study of blood T cell repertoires in COVID-19 (dated by TCRdb to the early 2020s). About the investigation overall: The collaborator samples originated in the United States, Italy and Spain and spanned the acute and convalescent phases of COVID-19. Deeply sampled blood TCRbeta repertoires from subjects exposed to, actively infected with, or recovered from COVID-19 were included in the dataset. The samples were drawn from the first 160 participants of the ongoing ImmuneRACE study and from under 1,500 subjects provided by 6 global collaborators. A freely available public database, intended as a resource for researchers studying the immune response to SARS-CoV-2, is where the repertoires were released. Where HLA class I and class II types were available, the types were taken from metadata supplied by the sample provider, not from assay-based typing. Sample metadata almost always included a de-identified subject ID, COVID-19 status, age in years and sex. The material from the prospective study consisted of cDNA or gDNA derived from T cells, B-cell-depleted T cells, or PBMCs.

Participants in the prospective study were enrolled through a virtual design, were aged roughly 18 to 95 years, and lived in about two dozen United States geographic areas. In the prospective study, participants were assigned to cohorts based on the clinical history participants reported in a screening survey and a study questionnaire. Recovered participants in ImmuneRACE Cohort 3 were defined as having two consecutive negative NP/OP PCR tests, clearance from a healthcare professional, or resolution of symptoms. Each participant in the prospective study had whole blood, serum and a nasopharyngeal or oropharyngeal swab collected by mobile phlebotomists. Prospective study participants could optionally give additional blood draws and questionnaires over a roughly 2-month period. Prospective study blood samples were shipped either frozen or at room temperature before DNA extraction. Worth noting for this clone: Its antigen has not been determined. No qualities accompany the bases; no much larger clone lies one base away.

Beyond this particular receptor, the publication reports: The quantity of clinical and demographic metadata differed by source and by participant and was supplied without curation.

TCRbeta CDR3 regions were amplified from genomic DNA by means of the immunoSEQ Assay, a bias-controlled multiplex PCR. The authors' pipeline ran thus. Nucleated cell counts per sample were estimated from amplification of reference gene primers within the assay. Sequence reads were collapsed and filtered to measure the absolute abundance of every unique TCRbeta CDR3 rearrangement. For each sample, productive Simpson clonality was calculated by taking the square root of Simpson's diversity index across productive rearrangements. TCRdb provides this immuneACCESS table in a form limited to in-frame rearrangements. Some clones are lacking; in checked studies, under half of them reflect an unresolved V gene, and why the rest are absent is not known. That table supplies the V and J calls and clone size; D and trimming were determined from the DNA. This sample holds approximately 470,000 clones; 75% to 90% were observed only once. The ten largest make up about 0.7% of the sample.

This receptor was taken from a woman aged 18-29 years who had recovered from COVID-19. The sequencing input was PBMCs or T cells enriched from blood (not recorded which).

The CDR3 is CASSPRQGAGTGELFF. The base sequence is TGTGCCAGCAGCCCTCGACAGGGGGCGGGTACCGGGGAGCTGTTTTTT. Rearrangement joined TRBV7-9 to TRBJ2-2, with TRBD1 identical over 10 junction bases. Including the terminal cysteine and phenylalanine, the CDR3 comprises 16 residues. The kept DNA is CDR3 alone, 48 bases in frame from the first base. The germline V gene (reference sequence) supplies CDR1 SEHNR and CDR2 FQNEAQ. Trimming leaves V shorter by 5 bases and J shorter by 5 bases, with the junction holding 8 bases beyond the gene matches.